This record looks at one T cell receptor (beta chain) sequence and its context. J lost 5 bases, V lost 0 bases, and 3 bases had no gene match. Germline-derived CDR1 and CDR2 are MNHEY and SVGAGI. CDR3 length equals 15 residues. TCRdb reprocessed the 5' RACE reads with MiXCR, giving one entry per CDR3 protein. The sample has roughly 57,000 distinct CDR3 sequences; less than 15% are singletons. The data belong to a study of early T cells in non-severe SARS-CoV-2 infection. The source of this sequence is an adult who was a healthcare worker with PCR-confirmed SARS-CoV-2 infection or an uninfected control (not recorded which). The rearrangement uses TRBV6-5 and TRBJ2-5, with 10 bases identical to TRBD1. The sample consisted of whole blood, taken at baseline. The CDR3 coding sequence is TGTGCCAGCAGTTACTCGACAGGGGGCTTGGAGACCCAGTACTTC. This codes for CASSYSTGGLETQYF.